The present entry profiles one T cell receptor (beta chain) with its context. Antigen unknown. This sample stems from a study of T cells in Graves' hyperthyroidism and ophthalmopathy. The CDR3 totals 14 residues. The V end was cut by 6 bases, the J end by 1 base, with 12 bases between. Germline-derived CDR1 and CDR2 are LNHDA and SQIVND (reference sequence). Authors of the study amplified TCR beta CDR3 regions from RNA transcripts. The HTBI primer set drove a first-round RT-PCR of the TCR CDR3. TCRdb used MiXCR to reprocess the multiplex PCR reads, holding one entry per CDR3 protein. The sample consists of hundreds of thousands of distinct CDR3 sequences, about a sixth of them appearing once. General study points: Most thyroid clonotypes expanded above 0.001 were also detected in blood.

The hyperthyroidism patients had all been newly diagnosed, and their disease duration was under 2 months. Their ages ranged from 18 to 65 years. Clinical symptoms, serum thyroxine, TRAb, thyroid ultrasound and orbital computed tomography established diagnosis. Using more than 7.5 ml of fresh peripheral blood, PBMCs were prepared. This TCR was recovered from a woman aged 18 to 35 with Graves' hyperthyroidism that later progressed to Graves' ophthalmopathy. This rearrangement joins TRBV19 to TRBJ1-1; possibly TRBD1 for D (5 bases). Material for sequencing was blood. The chain's CDR3 is CASSRAFTNTEAFF. CDR3 nucleotides: TGTGCCAGTAGCAGGGCCTTCACGAACACTGAAGCTTTCTTT.